The 21 T cell receptor beta chains presented below share a single source sample, sequenced in a study of T cells in Graves' hyperthyroidism and ophthalmopathy. Amplification of TCR beta CDR3 regions was performed using RNA transcripts as template. Researchers ran a first-round RT-PCR on the TCR CDR3 using the HTBI primer set. TCRdb processed the multiplex PCR reads anew with MiXCR; each CDR3 protein has one entry. This table holds 450,000 to 650,000 distinct CDR3 sequences, 17% found once. Sequenced: blood. Receptor source: a woman aged 18 to 35 with Graves' ophthalmopathy.

This clonotype was detected only a few times. It may be a read error: a sequence one base away is much more abundant. The V and J genes are TRBV7-2 and TRBJ1-2; no definite D call. The germline CDR1 and CDR2 sequences are SGHTA and FQGNSA. The CDR3 is made up of 13 amino acids. In nucleotides, the CDR3 is TGTGTCAGCAGCTTACCAGCTAACTATGGCTACACCTTC. Amino acid sequence: CVSSLPANYGYTF.

The gene calls are TRBV7-9 and TRBJ1-2; D unclear. V lost 5 bases, J lost 1 base, and 8 bases lay in between. Per the germline V gene, CDR1 is SEHNR and CDR2 is FQNEAQ (reference sequence). The CDR3 length is 13 residues. The CDR3 DNA follows: TGTGCCAGCAGCCCGGACGTTAACTATGGCTACACCTTC. Its protein is CASSPDVNYGYTF.

Many counts were recorded for this clonotype. This chain joins TRBV5-1 and TRBJ1-5; no clear D. V was shortened by 3 bases and J by 10 bases, with 5 bases between the two germline ends. The length of the CDR3 is 10 residues. The germline gives CDR1 SGHRS, CDR2 YFSETQ. CDR3 sequence (DNA): TGCGCCAGCAGCTCGGGACCCCAGCATTTT. As protein: CASSSGPQHF.

This clonotype came up many times. The chain has TRBV6-1 and TRBJ1-1; D possibly corresponds to TRBD1 (5 bases). The V gene's germline CDR1 is MNHNS and CDR2 SASEGT. The CDR3 is made up of 14 amino acids. Trimming took 6 bases from V and 2 from J, leaving 13 bases between them. For the CDR3, the DNA is TGTGCCAGCAGAATGGGGGGGGTAAACACTGAAGCTTTCTTT. Translating it yields CASRMGGVNTEAFF.

This clonotype occurred a few times. The rearrangement uses TRBV27 and TRBJ1-4; no definite D call. The CDR3 consists of 14 residues. Germline CDR1 is MNHEY and CDR2 is SMNVEV (reference sequence). Deletions cut 5 bases from V and 8 bases from J, with 15 bases between. The CDR3 is CASSEPGVPEKLFF. For the CDR3, the DNA is TGTGCCAGCAGTGAACCGGGAGTGCCGGAAAAACTGTTTTTT.

The J gene is TRBJ1-5, the V gene TRBV6-1; 7 nucleotides match TRBD1. The ends lost 3 bases at V and 0 bases at J; junction bases unmatched: 8. The CDR3 is 17 amino acids. CDR1 is MNHNS and CDR2 is SASEGT in the germline V gene. CDR3 nucleotide sequence: TGTGCCAGCAGTGACGGGACAGCGCATTATAGCAATCAGCCCCAGCATTTT. This encodes CASSDGTAHYSNQPQHF.

At least ten counts were recorded for this clonotype. The gene calls are TRBV28 and TRBJ1-6; 7 bases align to TRBD1. The CDR3 spans 17 residues. CDR1 is MDHEN and CDR2 is SYDVKM in the germline V gene. The J segment lost 8 bases and the V segment lost 2 bases, leaving 12 bases of the junction unmatched. The CDR3 spells CASSLVVGAGGDSPLHF. CDR3 bases: TGTGCCAGCAGTTTAGTCGTCGGGGCAGGGGGGGATTCACCCCTCCACTTT.

In its sample, this clonotype was seen many times. The V and J genes are TRBV6-1 and TRBJ2-1, with a tentative D call TRBD2 (5 bases). CDR1 is MNHNS, CDR2 SASEGT, per germline. Trimming left V 5 bases short and J 0 bases short, with 17 bases between. The CDR3 covers 17 residues. The chain's CDR3 is CASSYYGGLSSYNEQFF. In DNA, the CDR3 is TGTGCCAGCAGTTATTACGGCGGACTCAGCTCCTACAATGAGCAGTTCTTC.

This clonotype was counted ten times or more. The rearrangement uses TRBV6-1 and TRBJ1-1, with D tentatively TRBD1 (5 bases). V was trimmed by 5 bases and J by 1 base, leaving 11 bases between them. CDR3 length: 14 amino acids. Germline CDR1 and CDR2: MNHNS and SASEGT. The chain's CDR3 is CASSFPGKNTEAFF. As DNA, the CDR3 is TGTGCCAGCAGTTTTCCAGGGAAGAACACTGAAGCTTTCTTT.

This sequence joins TRBV6-2 or TRBV6-3 and TRBJ1-2; D gene unclear. CDR3 length: 11 residues. Germline CDR1 MNHEY, CDR2 SVGEGT. V was cut by 8 bases and J by 3 bases, with 7 bases left in between. Written as DNA, the CDR3 is TGTGCCAGCTGGTGGGACTATGGCTACACCTTC. It specifies CASWWDYGYTF.

This clonotype was recorded many times. This rearrangement joins TRBV12-3 or TRBV12-4 to TRBJ2-3; D is perhaps TRBD2 (6 bases). This CDR3 has 15 residues. The V gene lost 7 bases and the J gene lost 3 bases, with 17 bases spanning the gap. CDR3 loop: CASKRERATTDTQYF. For the CDR3, the DNA is TGTGCCAGCAAGAGGGAGCGGGCAACGACAGATACGCAGTATTTT.

The CDR3 DNA sequence: TGTGCCAGCAGCCGGGACACCCACAATGAGCAGTTCTTC. Amino acids: CASSRDTHNEQFF. The chain joins TRBV6-1 to TRBJ2-1, with D perhaps matching TRBD1 (6 bases). V shed 6 bases and J shed 5 bases, with 11 bases lying between them. Germline V gene sequence: CDR1 MNHNS, CDR2 SASEGT. The length of the CDR3 is 13 residues.

In its sample, this clonotype was seen many times. The chain combines TRBV27 with TRBJ2-1; 7 positions match TRBD2. With V trimmed by 5 bases and J by 9 bases, 10 bases remained unmatched. This CDR3 is built from 14 residues. Germline CDR1 MNHEY, CDR2 SMNVEV (reference sequence). CDR3 DNA sequence: TGTGCCAGCAGTCTGACTAGCCCGAGGGCTGAGCAGTTCTTC. It codes for CASSLTSPRAEQFF.

This clonotype has just one count. This rearrangement joins TRBV7-2 to TRBJ2-7; 9 positions agree with TRBD2. V lost 4 bases, J lost 4 bases, and 14 bases stayed unmatched. The CDR3 has 17 amino acids. Germline loops: CDR1 SGHTA, CDR2 FQGNSA. In DNA form, the CDR3 reads TGTGCCAGCAGCTCCCGCCACAACTTAGCGGGAGTTTACGAGCAGTACTTC. Encoded protein: CASSSRHNLAGVYEQYF.

Remarks on this clonotype: A read error may be the cause here, since a much bigger clone is one base away. The chain has TRBV29-1 and TRBJ2-7; 11 bases fit TRBD1. From germline, CDR1 is SQVTM and CDR2 ANQGSEA. V trimming: 0 bases; J trimming: 4 bases; junction bases outside the gene matches: 5. The CDR3 has 15 residues. CDR3 sequence: CSVEDTDRGRYEQYF. The CDR3 DNA reads as TGCAGCGTTGAAGATACGGACAGGGGGCGGTACGAGCAGTACTTC.

Turning to this clonotype: Compared with germline, one end of the junction differs, possibly owing to a read error. The chain uses TRBV5-5 and TRBJ1-1; TRBD1 might be the D (6 bases). The length of the CDR3 is 15 residues. CDR1 and CDR2 (germline): SGHKS, YYEKEE (reference sequence). CDR3 DNA: TGTGCCAGCAGCTGGCAGGGAGGGGGGAACACTGAAGCTTCCTTT. As protein: CASSWQGGGNTEASF. Variable domain in full (rest from reference TRBV5-5 and TRBJ1-1): DAGVTQSPTHLIKTRGQQVTLRCSPISGHKSVSWYQQVLGQGPQFIFQYYEKEERGRGNFPDRFSARQFPNYSSELNVNALLLGDSALYLCASSWQGGGNTEASFGQGTRLTVV.

This clonotype was seen only once. The chain couples TRBV27 to TRBJ2-2; TRBD1 aligns across 7 bases. The V segment lost 10 bases and the J segment 3 bases; nucleotides outside the gene matches: 14. The CDR3 contains 16 residues. CDR1 is MNHEY and CDR2 is SMNVEV in the germline V gene (reference sequence). CDR3 protein: CATPGPGGVYTGELFF. In nucleotides, the CDR3 is TGTGCCACTCCCGGGCCAGGGGGAGTCTACACCGGGGAGCTGTTTTTT.

This clonotype came up many times. The CDR3 loop is CASSLRRTANTEAFF. The DNA for the CDR3 is TGTGCCAGCAGCTTAAGAAGGACAGCCAACACTGAAGCTTTCTTT. This sequence joins TRBV7-2 and TRBJ1-1; possible D gene TRBD1, 6 bases. Trimming stripped 2 bases from V and 2 bases from J, with 12 bases between. CDR3 length: 15 amino acids. Germline V gene data show CDR1 as SGHTA and CDR2 as FQGNSA.

There are a few counts of this clonotype. The chain uses TRBV3-1 and TRBJ2-2, with D tentatively TRBD1 or TRBD2 (5 bases each). Trimming removed 0 bases at V and 5 bases at J, with 7 bases between. This CDR3 comprises 14 residues. Germline lookup yields CDR1 LGHDT and CDR2 YNNKEL (reference sequence). The CDR3 here is CASSQDGGTGELFF. The CDR3 DNA sequence: TGTGCCAGCAGCCAAGATGGGGGTACCGGGGAGCTGTTTTTT.

The chain recombines TRBV9 with TRBJ1-3, with D possibly being TRBD1 (5 bases). Between the trimmed V and J ends, which lost 0 bases and 0 bases, there was a span of 13 bases. The germline V gene has CDR1 SGDLS and CDR2 YYNGEE. The CDR3 runs 17 residues. For the CDR3, the DNA is TGTGCCAGCAGCGTAGACGCCGGGGCCCGCTCTGGAAACACCATATATTTT. Protein sequence: CASSVDAGARSGNTIYF.

This chain links TRBV13 with TRBJ2-3; TRBD2 agrees at 10 bases. Trimming removed 5 bases from V and 4 bases from J; junction bases left unmatched: 9. This CDR3 is 16 amino acids long. The V gene's germline CDR1 is PRHDT and CDR2 FYEKMQ (reference sequence). CDR3 protein: CASSTTTSGFADTQYF. The DNA for the CDR3 is TGTGCCAGCAGCACAACGACTAGCGGGTTCGCAGATACGCAGTATTTT.